Listed below are T cell receptor beta chains from one sample, sequenced in a study of blood T cell repertoires in COVID-19. This table comes from immunoSEQ multiplex PCR, and its TCRdb copy is limited to in-frame clones, with some not included. The sample carries some 320,000 clones, about 85% recorded once. Sample: PBMCs or T cells enriched from blood (not recorded which). These receptors were obtained from a woman in her 30s who had been exposed to COVID-19. The CDR3 runs from the conserved cysteine through the conserved F or W. The order of the fields is D gene, J gene, V gene, clone size, CDR3 DNA, CDR3 protein. A D gene is named only where the DNA matches it firmly. The size field is filled for only some rows; it gives once, few, many or a size class.

d_gene: NA; j_gene: TRBJ1-6; v_gene: TRBV30; abundance: NA; CDR3nt: TGTGCCTGGGTACAGGGATGGAATTCACCCCTCCACTTT; CDR3aa: CAWVQGWNSPLHF
d_gene: NA; j_gene: TRBJ1-1; v_gene: TRBV5-1; abundance: NA; CDR3nt: TGCGCCAGCAGCTCCACCGGGGCTGAAGCTTTCTTT; CDR3aa: CASSSTGAEAFF
d_gene: NA; j_gene: TRBJ2-3; v_gene: TRBV6-5; abundance: NA; CDR3nt: TGTGCCAGCAGTCACTACCAAAAGAGAGATACGCAGTATTTT; CDR3aa: CASSHYQKRDTQYF
d_gene: TRBD1; j_gene: TRBJ1-1; v_gene: TRBV10-1; abundance: NA; CDR3nt: TGCGCCAGCAGTGCTTCCAGGGGGCATGGGAATGCTTTCTTT; CDR3aa: CASSASRGHGNAFF
d_gene: NA; j_gene: TRBJ1-5; v_gene: TRBV5-1; abundance: NA; CDR3nt: TGCGCCAGCAGCCCAGGACAGCCTCTTCAGCCCCAGCATTTT; CDR3aa: CASSPGQPLQPQHF
d_gene: TRBD1; j_gene: TRBJ2-4; v_gene: TRBV5-1; abundance: NA; CDR3nt: TGCGCCAGCAGCAATGGACAGGGGAGGCACATTCAGTACTTC; CDR3aa: CASSNGQGRHIQYF
d_gene: NA; j_gene: TRBJ2-2; v_gene: TRBV4-3; abundance: NA; CDR3nt: TGCGCCAGCAGCCAAGTTCTCCAAAGGGGCGCCGGGGAGCTGTTTTTT; CDR3aa: CASSQVLQRGAGELFF
d_gene: TRBD1; j_gene: TRBJ1-2; v_gene: TRBV7-2; abundance: NA; CDR3nt: TGTGCCAGCAGCCCCGAACAGGGGGTAAGGGGCTACACCTTC; CDR3aa: CASSPEQGVRGYTF
d_gene: TRBD2; j_gene: TRBJ2-7; v_gene: TRBV6-2/TRBV6-3; abundance: NA; CDR3nt: TGTGCCAGCAGTAACCAGCGGGGGATCTACGAGCAGTACTTC; CDR3aa: CASSNQRGIYEQYF
d_gene: TRBD1; j_gene: TRBJ2-7; v_gene: TRBV16; abundance: once; CDR3nt: TGTGCCAGCAGCCAATCGGTTCAGGGGGCCAGCGAGCAGTACTTC; CDR3aa: CASSQSVQGASEQYF
d_gene: NA; j_gene: TRBJ1-2; v_gene: TRBV18; abundance: NA; CDR3nt: TGTGCCAGCTCACCACCGTCTTCAGCAGGCAACTATGGCTACACCTTC; CDR3aa: CASSPPSSAGNYGYTF
d_gene: TRBD1; j_gene: TRBJ1-4; v_gene: TRBV6-5; abundance: NA; CDR3nt: TGTGCCAGCAGCGACAGGGGCGGTGAAAAACTGTTTTTT; CDR3aa: CASSDRGGEKLFF
d_gene: NA; j_gene: TRBJ1-2; v_gene: TRBV9; abundance: NA; CDR3nt: TGTGCCAGCAGCCCCGGGGGACTCGGTTTCTCCTATGGCTACACCTTC; CDR3aa: CASSPGGLGFSYGYTF
d_gene: TRBD1; j_gene: TRBJ2-2; v_gene: TRBV29-1; abundance: NA; CDR3nt: TGCAGCGTATCGACAGGGGGTACCGGGGAGCTGTTTTTT; CDR3aa: CSVSTGGTGELFF
d_gene: TRBD2; j_gene: TRBJ2-7; v_gene: TRBV5-1; abundance: NA; CDR3nt: TGCGCCAGCAGCTTTGAAGGACTAGCCTACGAGCAGTACTTC; CDR3aa: CASSFEGLAYEQYF
d_gene: NA; j_gene: TRBJ1-2; v_gene: TRBV7-9; abundance: NA; CDR3nt: TGTGCCAGCAGCCCTTCGGGGTCTCGGGGCTACACCTTC; CDR3aa: CASSPSGSRGYTF
d_gene: NA; j_gene: TRBJ2-1; v_gene: TRBV24-1; abundance: NA; CDR3nt: TGTGCCACCAGTGATTTATCCGGGAGCTCCTACAATGAGCAGTTCTTC; CDR3aa: CATSDLSGSSYNEQFF
d_gene: NA; j_gene: TRBJ1-1; v_gene: TRBV4-2; abundance: NA; CDR3nt: TGTGCCAGCAGCCAAGAGTTTTTAAACACTGAAGCTTTCTTT; CDR3aa: CASSQEFLNTEAFF
d_gene: TRBD1; j_gene: TRBJ1-5; v_gene: TRBV11-2; abundance: NA; CDR3nt: TGTGCCAGCAGCTTCGGACAGGGTGGCATTAGCGGGAATCAGCCCCAGCATTTT; CDR3aa: CASSFGQGGISGNQPQHF
d_gene: NA; j_gene: TRBJ2-7; v_gene: TRBV5-1; abundance: NA; CDR3nt: TGCGCCAGCAGCCCCGAAGGGGGGGGTCGATCCTACGAGCAGTACTTC; CDR3aa: CASSPEGGGRSYEQYF
d_gene: TRBD1; j_gene: TRBJ2-4; v_gene: TRBV27; abundance: NA; CDR3nt: TGTGCCAGCAGTCTCCTTACAGGGGGCCGAGGCAAAAACATTCAGTACTTC; CDR3aa: CASSLLTGGRGKNIQYF
d_gene: TRBD2; j_gene: TRBJ2-1; v_gene: TRBV7-6; abundance: NA; CDR3nt: TGTGCCAGCAGCCCGACCCGGACTAGCGGGATAAATGAGCAGTTCTTC; CDR3aa: CASSPTRTSGINEQFF
d_gene: TRBD1; j_gene: TRBJ1-2; v_gene: TRBV19; abundance: NA; CDR3nt: TGTGCCAGTAGTAGAACGGGACAGAATATTAACTATGGCTACACCTTC; CDR3aa: CASSRTGQNINYGYTF
d_gene: NA; j_gene: TRBJ2-3; v_gene: TRBV2; abundance: NA; CDR3nt: TGTGCCAGCAGTGAAGGACAGACCACAGATACGCAGTATTTT; CDR3aa: CASSEGQTTDTQYF
d_gene: TRBD1; j_gene: TRBJ1-5; v_gene: TRBV4-2; abundance: NA; CDR3nt: TGTGCCAGCAGCCAAGATCGGACAGGGGGTATTCGACCCCAGCATTTT; CDR3aa: CASSQDRTGGIRPQHF
d_gene: TRBD2; j_gene: TRBJ2-7; v_gene: TRBV2; abundance: NA; CDR3nt: TGTGCCAGCAGTGGACTAGCGGGGTACGAGCAGTACTTC; CDR3aa: CASSGLAGYEQYF
d_gene: NA; j_gene: TRBJ1-6; v_gene: TRBV3-1/TRBV3-2; abundance: NA; CDR3nt: TGTGCCAGCAGCCAAAACAGGGATTCACCCCTCCACTTT; CDR3aa: CASSQNRDSPLHF
d_gene: NA; j_gene: TRBJ1-4; v_gene: TRBV30; abundance: once; CDR3nt: TGTGCCTGGATGGCCACGGGAAATGAAAAACTGTTTTTT; CDR3aa: CAWMATGNEKLFF
d_gene: TRBD1; j_gene: TRBJ2-5; v_gene: TRBV25-1; abundance: NA; CDR3nt: TGTGCCAGCATCCCGGGACAGGGAGAGACCCAGTACTTC; CDR3aa: CASIPGQGETQYF
d_gene: NA; j_gene: TRBJ1-2; v_gene: TRBV10-3; abundance: NA; CDR3nt: TGTGCCATCGGACGACAGGCCCTGGAGGAGTACAACTATGGCTACACCTTC; CDR3aa: CAIGRQALEEYNYGYTF
d_gene: NA; j_gene: TRBJ2-2; v_gene: TRBV10-3; abundance: few; CDR3nt: TGTGCCACAACCTTAGAGACGAACACCGGGGAGCTGTTTTTT; CDR3aa: CATTLETNTGELFF
d_gene: NA; j_gene: TRBJ2-5; v_gene: TRBV28; abundance: NA; CDR3nt: TGTGCCAGCAGTTCCGTGATCGCGCCTGATTTCGGGACCCAGTACTTC; CDR3aa: CASSSVIAPDFGTQYF
d_gene: NA; j_gene: TRBJ1-1; v_gene: TRBV3-1/TRBV3-2; abundance: NA; CDR3nt: TGTGCCAGCAGCTCAGGAGGGGGGGGAACCTTTGAAGCTTTCTTT; CDR3aa: CASSSGGGGTFEAFF
d_gene: NA; j_gene: TRBJ2-7; v_gene: TRBV9; abundance: NA; CDR3nt: TGTGCCAGCAGCGTAGAGGGGGGGCGAGACGAGCAGTACTTC; CDR3aa: CASSVEGGRDEQYF
d_gene: TRBD1; j_gene: TRBJ2-2; v_gene: TRBV2; abundance: NA; CDR3nt: TGTGCCAGCAGTGTAGACAGGGCCACCGGGGAGCTGTTTTTT; CDR3aa: CASSVDRATGELFF
d_gene: NA; j_gene: TRBJ2-1; v_gene: TRBV5-4; abundance: NA; CDR3nt: TGTGCCAGCAGTTCCGCCCCTAGCTCCTACAATGAGCAGTTCTTC; CDR3aa: CASSSAPSSYNEQFF
d_gene: NA; j_gene: TRBJ2-3; v_gene: TRBV2; abundance: NA; CDR3nt: TGTGCCAGCAGTAACGACTACACAGATACGCAGTATTTT; CDR3aa: CASSNDYTDTQYF
d_gene: TRBD2; j_gene: TRBJ2-5; v_gene: TRBV19; abundance: few; CDR3nt: TGTGCCAGCAGCGGTAGCGGGAGCGTGGAGACCCAGTACTTC; CDR3aa: CASSGSGSVETQYF
d_gene: NA; j_gene: TRBJ2-7; v_gene: TRBV7-9; abundance: NA; CDR3nt: TGTGCCAGCAGCCTATGGACAGGAGGGAATACCTACGAGCAGTACTTC; CDR3aa: CASSLWTGGNTYEQYF
d_gene: TRBD1; j_gene: TRBJ1-4; v_gene: TRBV3-1/TRBV3-2; abundance: NA; CDR3nt: TGTGCCAGCAGCCATGGGACAGGGGCCGAAAAACTGTTTTTT; CDR3aa: CASSHGTGAEKLFF
d_gene: TRBD1; j_gene: TRBJ2-1; v_gene: TRBV19; abundance: NA; CDR3nt: TGTGCCAGTACCCCCGGGGGACAGGGCTACAATGAGCAGTTCTTC; CDR3aa: CASTPGGQGYNEQFF
d_gene: NA; j_gene: TRBJ2-5; v_gene: TRBV28; abundance: once; CDR3nt: TGTGCCAGCAGCCAGGGGTCGAAGGAGACCCAGTACTTC; CDR3aa: CASSQGSKETQYF
d_gene: TRBD2; j_gene: TRBJ2-2; v_gene: TRBV7-2; abundance: NA; CDR3nt: TGTGCCAGCAGCTCCCCGGGACTAGCTGGCGGGGAGCTGTTTTTT; CDR3aa: CASSSPGLAGGELFF
d_gene: TRBD1; j_gene: TRBJ1-5; v_gene: TRBV15; abundance: NA; CDR3nt: TGTGCCACCAGTAGAGGGACAGGGAGTTTTCAGCCCCAGCATTTT; CDR3aa: CATSRGTGSFQPQHF
d_gene: TRBD1; j_gene: TRBJ1-1; v_gene: TRBV4-3; abundance: NA; CDR3nt: TGCGCCAGCAGCCAACGGTGGACAGGGGGCTTTGAAGCTTTCTTT; CDR3aa: CASSQRWTGGFEAFF
d_gene: NA; j_gene: TRBJ1-2; v_gene: TRBV6-1; abundance: NA; CDR3nt: TGTGCCAGCAGTCCTAGGACCGCGACGGGGGGCTACACCTTC; CDR3aa: CASSPRTATGGYTF
d_gene: NA; j_gene: TRBJ2-3; v_gene: TRBV12-5; abundance: NA; CDR3nt: TGTGCTAGTGGTTTGACCCTAAGCACAGATACGCAGTATTTT; CDR3aa: CASGLTLSTDTQYF
d_gene: TRBD1; j_gene: TRBJ2-1; v_gene: TRBV9; abundance: NA; CDR3nt: TGTGCCAGCAGCGTAGGGGTCCAACAGGGGCTGAGTAATGAGCAGTTCTTC; CDR3aa: CASSVGVQQGLSNEQFF
d_gene: NA; j_gene: TRBJ2-7; v_gene: TRBV27; abundance: NA; CDR3nt: TGTGCCAGCAGTTCAGGCTCGTCCTACGAGCAGTACTTC; CDR3aa: CASSSGSSYEQYF
d_gene: NA; j_gene: TRBJ1-2; v_gene: TRBV30; abundance: few; CDR3nt: TGTGCCTGGAGTCATGGAGATAACTATGGCTACACCTTC; CDR3aa: CAWSHGDNYGYTF
d_gene: NA; j_gene: TRBJ2-3; v_gene: TRBV5-6; abundance: NA; CDR3nt: TGTGCCAGCAGCTTGGCCGGCACAGATACGCAGTATTTT; CDR3aa: CASSLAGTDTQYF
d_gene: NA; j_gene: TRBJ2-3; v_gene: TRBV6-5; abundance: NA; CDR3nt: TGTGCCAGCAGCCAGGATTGGGATACGCAGTATTTT; CDR3aa: CASSQDWDTQYF
d_gene: NA; j_gene: TRBJ1-3; v_gene: TRBV18; abundance: NA; CDR3nt: TGTGCCAGCTCACCACCGAGGAGTAGCTTGGGAAACACCATATATTTT; CDR3aa: CASSPPRSSLGNTIYF